This T cell receptor beta chain came from a study of blood T cell repertoires in COVID-19. The CDR3 extends over 13 amino acids. Germline V gene lookup returns CDR1 MDHEN and CDR2 SYDVKM. Study processing details: Amplification from reference gene primers served as the basis for estimated nucleated cell counts. Sequencing used immunoSEQ multiplex PCR; TCRdb keeps in-frame clones, though not all of them. The DNA was the basis for D and trimming; V, J and clone size are from that table. This sample has some 210,000 clones; approximately 80% occur once, and the top ten carry 4.3%. Concerning this clone itself: Germline and junction disagree at one end, which may indicate a read error.

The clonotype originates from a man in his thirties or forties with acute COVID-19. The source material was PBMCs or T cells enriched from blood (not recorded which). The chain is built from TRBV28 and TRBJ1-1, with D unclear. The CDR3 sequence: CASIETGNTKAFF. DNA of the CDR3: TGTGCCAGCATTGAAACGGGGAACACTAAAGCTTTCTTT.